A single sample gave rise to the 8 T cell receptor beta chains below, sequenced in a study of blood T cell repertoires in COVID-19. The assay was immunoSEQ multiplex PCR, and TCRdb's table has in-frame clones only and misses some. The sample includes around 250,000 clones, roughly 90% of them seen just once. The sequenced sample consisted of peripheral blood. Every receptor here comes from a man aged 60-69 years with acute or convalescent COVID-19.

This chain joins TRBV6-5 and TRBJ2-7; D may be TRBD1 (5 bases). The CDR3 consists of 15 residues. Germline V CDR1 and CDR2: MNHEY, SVGAGI. Between the trimmed V and J ends, which lost 2 bases and 0 bases, there was a span of 11 bases. DNA for the CDR3: TGTGCCAGCAGTTACGCAGGGCGGAGCTCCTACGAGCAGTACTTC. Protein product: CASSYAGRSSYEQYF.

This chain joins TRBV6-5 and TRBJ2-1, with D unclear. Per germline, CDR1 MNHEY and CDR2 SVGAGI. The CDR3 is made up of 14 amino acids. Between the trimmed V and J ends, which lost 4 bases and 5 bases, there was a span of 12 bases. The CDR3 spells CASSSTPPDNEQFF. The CDR3 DNA is TGTGCCAGCAGTTCCACTCCCCCCGACAATGAGCAGTTCTTC.

In its sample, this clone was seen a few times. This chain links TRBV11-3 with TRBJ2-7; 8 nucleotides match TRBD2. CDR1 is SGHNT and CDR2 is YENEEA in the germline V gene. CDR3 size: 17 residues. J was trimmed by 0 bases and V by 4 bases; bases with no gene match: 11. The CDR3 protein is CASSSRDLAGSSYEQYF. CDR3 in DNA: TGTGCCAGCAGCTCCCGCGATCTAGCGGGCTCCTCCTACGAGCAGTACTTC. Full variable domain (remainder filled in from reference TRBV11-3 and TRBJ2-7): EAGVVQSPRYKIIEKKQPVAFWCNPISGHNTLYWYLQNLGQGPELLIRYENEEAVDDSQLPKDRFSAERLKGVDSTLKIQPAELGDSAVYLCASSSRDLAGSSYEQYFGPGTRLTVT.

The CDR3, as DNA: TGTGCCAGCAGCGGGGGAGAAGGGCACACTGAAGCTTTCTTT. This codes for CASSGGEGHTEAFF. The chain uses TRBV9 and TRBJ1-1, with D unresolved. The CDR3 is 14 residues long. Looked up from germline, CDR1 is SGDLS and CDR2 is YYNGEE. Trimming pared 3 bases from V and 3 bases from J, leaving 12 bases between. Based on the CDR3 plus reference TRBV9 and TRBJ1-1, the full variable domain is DSGVTQTPKHLITATGQRVTLRCSPRSGDLSVYWYQQSLDQGLQFLIQYYNGEERAKGNILERFSAQQFPDLHSELNLSSLELGDSALYFCASSGGEGHTEAFFGQGTRLTVV.

The V and J genes are TRBV19 and TRBJ2-7; 10 positions agree with TRBD1. The CDR3 is 13 amino acids. V was pared by 9 bases and J by 6 bases, with 8 bases of the junction left unmatched. Germline CDR1 reads LNHDA; CDR2 reads SQIVND (reference sequence). CDR3 region: CASHSTGGGEQYF. In DNA, the CDR3 is TGTGCCAGCCACTCGACAGGGGGCGGCGAGCAGTACTTC.

The rearrangement links TRBV7-9 to TRBJ1-2, with D perhaps matching TRBD1 (6 bases). Germline V gives CDR1 SEHNR, CDR2 FQNEAQ (reference sequence). CDR3 length: 14 residues. Trimming removed 5 bases from V and 4 bases from J, with 14 bases in between. The CDR3 bases are TGTGCCAGCAGCGGACAGATTTGGCCCTATGGCTACACCTTC. This gives the protein CASSGQIWPYGYTF.

The chain links TRBV19 to TRBJ2-7, with a possible D match to TRBD1 (5 bases). V gave up 0 bases and J gave up 5 bases, with 8 bases separating them. Germline V gene sequence: CDR1 LNHDA, CDR2 SQIVND (reference sequence). There are 13 residues in the CDR3. This chain's CDR3 is CASSIDQGHEQYF. Written as DNA, the CDR3 is TGTGCCAGTAGTATAGACCAGGGTCACGAGCAGTACTTC. The full variable domain, completed using reference TRBV19 and TRBJ2-7, is DGGITQSPKYLFRKEGQNVTLSCEQNLNHDAMYWYRQDPGQGLRLIYYSQIVNDFQKGDIAEGYSVSREKKESFPLTVTSAQKNPTAFYLCASSIDQGHEQYFGPGTRLTVT.

The chain uses TRBV11-2 and TRBJ2-7, with 11 bases lining up with TRBD2. The CDR3 is 14 amino acids. The germline gives CDR1 SGHAT, CDR2 FQNNGV. Losses at the gene ends were 5 bases for V and 6 bases for J; bases not matched to a gene: 6. CDR3 residues: CASSPSGTSGEQYF. The CDR3 DNA reads as TGTGCCAGCAGCCCCTCCGGGACTAGCGGCGAGCAGTACTTC. Together with reference TRBV11-2 and TRBJ2-7, the CDR3 gives the full variable domain: EAGVAQSPRYKIIEKRQSVAFWCNPISGHATLYWYQQILGQGPKLLIQFQNNGVVDDSQLPKDRFSAERLKGVDSTLKIQPAKLEDSAVYLCASSPSGTSGEQYFGPGTRLTVT.